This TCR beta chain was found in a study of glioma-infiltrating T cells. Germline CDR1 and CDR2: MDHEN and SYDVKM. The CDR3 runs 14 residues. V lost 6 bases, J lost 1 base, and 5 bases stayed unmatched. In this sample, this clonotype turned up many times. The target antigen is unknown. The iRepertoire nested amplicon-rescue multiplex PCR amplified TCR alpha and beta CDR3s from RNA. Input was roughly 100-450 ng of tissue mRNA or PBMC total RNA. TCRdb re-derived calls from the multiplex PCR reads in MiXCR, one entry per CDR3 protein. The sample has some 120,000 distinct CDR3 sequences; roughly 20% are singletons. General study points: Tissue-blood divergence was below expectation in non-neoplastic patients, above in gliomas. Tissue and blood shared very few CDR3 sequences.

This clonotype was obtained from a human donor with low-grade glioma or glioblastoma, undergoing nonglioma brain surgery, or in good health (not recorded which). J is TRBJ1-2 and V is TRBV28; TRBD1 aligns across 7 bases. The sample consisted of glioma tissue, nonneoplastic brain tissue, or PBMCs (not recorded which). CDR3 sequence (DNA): TGTGCCAGCAGACGGGACAGCCTTAACTATGGCTACACCTTC. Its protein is CASRRDSLNYGYTF.